Below, 20 T cell receptor beta chains from the same sample are listed, as sequenced in a study. The table came from immunoSEQ multiplex PCR; TCRdb's copy has only in-frame clones and leaves some out. This sample has 68,000 or so clones, with over 85% found just once. Material for sequencing was PBMCs. The receptors were gathered from a man aged 40-49 years with rheumatoid arthritis.

This clone came up once. The gene calls are TRBV9 and TRBJ2-3, with D perhaps TRBD1 or TRBD2 (5 bases each). Trimming left V 2 bases short and J 2 bases short, with 12 bases between. CDR1 SGDLS and CDR2 YYNGEE come from the germline V gene. The CDR3 has 15 amino acids. The CDR3: CASSVRDGDTDTQYF. The CDR3 region has the DNA TGTGCCAGCAGCGTGAGGGACGGGGACACAGATACGCAGTATTTT.

The chain links TRBV5-1 to TRBJ1-5; D is ambiguous. Germline V CDR1 and CDR2: SGHRS, YFSETQ. The CDR3 totals 15 residues. V gave up 0 bases and J gave up 0 bases, with 7 bases separating them. CDR3 coding DNA: TGCGCCAGCAGCTTGGACGGTTATAGCAATCAGCCCCAGCATTTT. It codes for CASSLDGYSNQPQHF. The full variable domain, its missing parts supplied by reference TRBV5-1 and TRBJ1-5, is KAGVTQTPRYLIKTRGQQVTLSCSPISGHRSVSWYQQTPGQGLQFLFEYFSETQRNKGNFPGRFSGRQFSNSRSEMNVSTLELGDSALYLCASSLDGYSNQPQHFGDGTRLSIL.

V gene TRBV4-1 combines with J gene TRBJ2-5, with D unresolved. Germline V gene sequence: CDR1 MGHRA, CDR2 YSYEKL. With 0 bases removed from V and 5 bases from J, the gap between germline ends came to 13 bases. This CDR3 has 15 residues. Written as DNA, the CDR3 is TGCGCCAGCAGCCAAGATCCAGGCCTACTGGAGACCCAGTACTTC. It translates to CASSQDPGLLETQYF.

This clone was seen a single time. The CDR3 DNA sequence: TGTGCCACCAGTGATAACGGCCTGGGCATAGATACGCAGTATTTT. As protein: CATSDNGLGIDTQYF. The V gene is TRBV24-1, the J gene TRBJ2-3; no definite D call. There are 15 residues in the CDR3. The germline CDR1 and CDR2 sequences are KGHDR and SFDVKD. V lost 3 bases to trimming and J lost 5 bases, with 14 bases between them.

V gene TRBV28 combines with J gene TRBJ1-5; 9 nucleotides match TRBD1. V shed 6 bases and J 6 bases; nucleotides not matched to a gene: 12. Looked up from germline, CDR1 is MDHEN and CDR2 is SYDVKM. The CDR3 extends over 16 amino acids. CDR3 loop: CASRPGTGRNIQPQHF. The CDR3 region has the DNA TGTGCCAGCAGGCCCGGGACAGGGCGAAACATTCAGCCCCAGCATTTT.

The chain joins TRBV2 to TRBJ2-7, with 8 bases aligning to TRBD2. Germline CDR1 is SNHLY and CDR2 is FYNNEI. V was clipped by 8 bases and J by 4 bases; unmatched bases: 25. This CDR3 is 19 amino acids long. The CDR3 loop is CASLIMPGVAGGGGYEQYF. The CDR3 DNA reads TGTGCCAGCCTCATCATGCCAGGGGTGGCGGGAGGTGGGGGATACGAGCAGTACTTC.

The J gene is TRBJ2-2, the V gene TRBV27; 12 bases line up with TRBD2. Germline V gene lookup returns CDR1 MNHEY and CDR2 SMNVEV (reference sequence). V gave up 4 bases and J gave up 9 bases; unmatched junction bases: 3. CDR3 length equals 14 residues. The CDR3 region has the DNA TGTGCCAGCAGTTCTAGCGGGGGGGCCCGGGAGCTGTTTTTT. Residues: CASSSSGGARELFF.

V and J are TRBV19 and TRBJ1-4; D ambiguous. Trimming left V 3 bases short and J 5 bases short, with 13 bases between. This CDR3 is 15 amino acids long. Looked up from germline, CDR1 is LNHDA and CDR2 is SQIVND (reference sequence). CDR3 nucleotides: TGTGCCAGTAGTATCCTAACACAGCGGAATGAAAAACTGTTTTTT. Translated, it gives CASSILTQRNEKLFF.

V usage is TRBV9 and J usage is TRBJ1-3, with D unclear. The CDR3 totals 15 residues. Per the germline V gene, CDR1 is SGDLS and CDR2 is YYNGEE. Trimming removed 0 bases at V and 0 bases at J, with 7 bases between. CDR3 amino acids: CASSVDWGSGNTIYF. CDR3 DNA: TGTGCCAGCAGCGTAGATTGGGGCTCTGGAAACACCATATATTTT.

The chain has TRBV7-2 and TRBJ2-3; TRBD1 aligns across 9 bases. This CDR3 region has 14 residues. V was pared by 6 bases and J by 5 bases, with 6 bases of the junction left unmatched. From germline, CDR1 is SGHTA and CDR2 FQGNSA. The CDR3 coding sequence is TGTGCCAGCAGTCAACAGGGGGCGGGAGATACGCAGTATTTT. Translated, it gives CASSQQGAGDTQYF.

V and J are TRBV5-1 and TRBJ1-5; D might be TRBD1 (6 bases). Trimming stripped 2 bases from V and 5 bases from J, with 11 bases between. Germline V lookup: CDR1 SGHRS, CDR2 YFSETQ. This CDR3 is 14 amino acids long. The DNA for the CDR3 is TGCGCCAGCAGCTTAAGGGGGGGTGATCAGCCCCAGCATTTT. Translation gives CASSLRGGDQPQHF.

The chain carries TRBV27 and TRBJ2-7; 16 bases agree with TRBD2. The CDR3 spans 17 residues. Looked up from germline, CDR1 is MNHEY and CDR2 is SMNVEV (reference sequence). Trimming cost V 5 bases and J 5 bases; bases outside gene matches: 9. The chain's CDR3 is CASSLPGLAGGKNEQYF. As DNA, the CDR3 is TGTGCCAGCAGTCTCCCGGGACTAGCGGGAGGGAAAAACGAGCAGTACTTC.

The J gene is TRBJ2-7, the V gene TRBV5-1, with D possibly matching TRBD2 (6 bases). The germline V gene encodes CDR1 SGHRS and CDR2 YFSETQ. The CDR3 sequence is 15 residues long. Trimming took 5 bases from V and 1 from J, leaving 16 bases between them. The DNA for the CDR3 is TGCGCCAGCAGGGACTCCGGGACTTCATCCTACGAGCAGTACTTC. Translated: CASRDSGTSSYEQYF.

This chain joins TRBV6-6 and TRBJ1-2; 8 bases fit TRBD1. The CDR3 spans 17 residues. Per the germline V gene, CDR1 is MNHNY and CDR2 is SVGAGI (reference sequence). J lost 3 bases, V lost 5 bases, and 14 bases had no gene match. DNA of the CDR3: TGTGCCAGCAGTCGAGGACAGGGAGACGGAAGGGACTATGGCTACACCTTC. Translating gives CASSRGQGDGRDYGYTF.

This chain joins TRBV28 and TRBJ1-2, with 9 bases that match TRBD1. Trimming cost V 4 bases and J 7 bases; bases outside gene matches: 10. The CDR3 has 15 residues. Per the germline V gene, CDR1 is MDHEN and CDR2 is SYDVKM. The chain's CDR3 is CASSSPGQGGGGYTF. For the CDR3, the DNA is TGTGCCAGCAGTTCCCCGGGACAGGGCGGGGGTGGCTACACCTTC.

The chain carries TRBV4-2 and TRBJ2-3; unclear D gene. The CDR3 consists of 12 residues. Germline CDR1 reads LGHNA; CDR2 reads YNFKEQ. Trimming took off 0 bases at V and 5 bases at J, with 3 bases between the two ends. CDR3: CASSQERDTQYF. DNA of the CDR3: TGTGCCAGCAGCCAAGAGAGAGATACGCAGTATTTT.

This clone has just a few counts. V usage is TRBV4-2 and J usage is TRBJ1-5; D not certain. CDR3 size: 14 residues. The V gene lost 1 base and the J gene lost 4 bases, with 8 bases spanning the gap. The germline V gene encodes CDR1 LGHNA and CDR2 YNFKEQ. DNA for the CDR3: TGTGCCAGCAGCCAAGGGCAGACGAATCAGCCCCAGCATTTT. It translates to CASSQGQTNQPQHF.

This sequence joins TRBV7-2 and TRBJ2-2; weak D call: TRBD2 (6 bases). The CDR3 has 15 amino acids. The V gene lost 7 bases and the J gene lost 5 bases, with 17 bases spanning the gap. The germline CDR1 and CDR2 sequences are SGHTA and FQGNSA. In DNA form, the CDR3 reads TGTGCCAGCACCTGGGGCCTAGCGTCGACCGGGGAGCTGTTTTTT. Translation gives CASTWGLASTGELFF. Full variable domain (outside the CDR3, taken from reference TRBV7-2 and TRBJ2-2): GAGVSQSPSNKVTEKGKDVELRCDPISGHTALYWYRQSLGQGLEFLIYFQGNSAPDKSGLPSDRFSAERTGGSVSTLTIQRTQQEDSAVYLCASTWGLASTGELFFGEGSRLTVL.

V usage is TRBV12-3 or TRBV12-4 and J usage is TRBJ1-6, with D unclear. The CDR3 has 13 amino acids. Trimming removed 3 bases from V and 10 bases from J, with 10 bases in between. The CDR3 is CASSFGVSSPLHF. In DNA form, the CDR3 reads TGTGCCAGCAGTTTCGGGGTTAGCTCACCCCTCCACTTT.

This clone has a single count. This chain links TRBV6-2 or TRBV6-3 with TRBJ2-7, with no clear D. V lost 6 bases and J 2 bases, leaving 14 bases between the germline ends. The CDR3 extends over 14 amino acids. Germline CDR1 is MNHEY and CDR2 is SVGEGT. The CDR3 nucleotides read TGTGCCAGCAGCCATAACCAAGTAACCTACGAGCAGTACTTC. Residues: CASSHNQVTYEQYF.